Given below is one T cell receptor beta chain in context. Antigen specificity is unknown. Clones were sequenced by immunoSEQ multiplex PCR, and TCRdb holds only the in-frame ones, with some missing. The sample carries 120,000 to 150,000 clones, about 81% recorded once. With V trimmed by 0 bases and J by 1 base, 5 bases remained unmatched. This CDR3 spans 17 amino acids. Germline V lookup: CDR1 SEHNR, CDR2 FQNEAQ (reference sequence). These data come from a study of T cell responses to AZD1222 COVID-19 vaccine. Overall study results and limits: In all cases, repertoires were sampled only after the peak T cell response.

The sample consisted of peripheral blood, taken on day 0 of MenACWY control vaccination. The chain recombines TRBV7-9 with TRBJ2-3; 9 bases align to TRBD1. The receptor was isolated from an adult in good health. The CDR3 is CASSLAGDRDRTDTQYF. In DNA, the CDR3 is TGTGCCAGCAGCTTAGCGGGGGACAGGGATCGCACAGATACGCAGTATTTT.